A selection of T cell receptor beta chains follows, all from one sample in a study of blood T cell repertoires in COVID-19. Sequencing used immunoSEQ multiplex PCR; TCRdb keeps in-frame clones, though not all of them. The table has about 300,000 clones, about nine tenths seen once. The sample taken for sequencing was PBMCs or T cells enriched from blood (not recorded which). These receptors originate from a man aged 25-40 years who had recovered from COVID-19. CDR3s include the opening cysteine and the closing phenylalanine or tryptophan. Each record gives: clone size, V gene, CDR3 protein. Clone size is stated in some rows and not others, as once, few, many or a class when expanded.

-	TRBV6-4	CASSDPHRGRGYTF
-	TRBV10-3	CAISVAAQGLHEQYF
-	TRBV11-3	CASSSNPAGVISYEQYF
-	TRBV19	CASSSSLRGNEQFF
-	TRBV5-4	CASSVTGTTYEQYF
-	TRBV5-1	CASSLLRGTTDTQYF
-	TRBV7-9	CASSAPMNTEAFF
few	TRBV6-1	CASSEERVARQHNQPQHF
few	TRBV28	CASSLAAGGTYEQYF
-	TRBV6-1	CASSERPGGGYGYTF
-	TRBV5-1	CASSLAGGTVNTEAFF
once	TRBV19	CASTPTGTANYGYTF
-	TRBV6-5	CASRAGWAYEQYF
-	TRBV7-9	CASSLLASGNNEQFF
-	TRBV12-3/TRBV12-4	CASSLETGTEAFF
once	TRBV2	CASSPLFGGGVYEQYF
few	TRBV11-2	CASSLGRRGAGYGYTF
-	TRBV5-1	CASGPGQGNTEAFF
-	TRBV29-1	CSLQLPGLRETQYF
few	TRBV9	CASSLDGGGTQYF
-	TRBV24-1	CATQGAGEKLFF
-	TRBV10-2	CASNRQGLNTEAFF
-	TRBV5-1	CASSLVAGGTYEQYF
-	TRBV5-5	CASSLWAGPNEKLFF
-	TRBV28	CASRPQGAFALNYGYTF
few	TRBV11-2	CASTQGTGRSGANVLTF
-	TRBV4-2	CASSQGGTGVSNTQYF
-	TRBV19	CASSQHRTGSYGYTF
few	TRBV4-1	CASSQDLLAGGQKTQYF
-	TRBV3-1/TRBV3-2	CASSGTSGGFSTDTQYF
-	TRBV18	CASSPGTGNDIYF
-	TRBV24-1	CATSDKSGGTEAFF
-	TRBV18	CASSSDRGFNSPLHF
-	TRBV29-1	CSARAGTSYNEQFF
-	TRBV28	CASSSPSGQGATQFF
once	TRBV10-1	CASSRNRGRGEKLFF